The 21 T cell receptor beta chains below come from one sample, sequenced in a study of blood T cell repertoires in COVID-19. The repertoire was sequenced with immunoSEQ multiplex PCR; TCRdb's copy has only in-frame clones and lacks some. In the table there are 390,000 or so clones, just over 85% of which are singletons. Sequencing was performed on peripheral blood. Receptors originate from a woman younger than 45 with active or convalescent COVID-19.

The rearrangement links TRBV3-1 (or the pseudogene TRBV3-2) to TRBJ1-1; D gene unclear. The CDR3 is 15 residues long. Germline V gene lookup returns CDR1 LGHDT and CDR2 YNNKEL (reference sequence). The ends were cut back, 1 base at V and 3 bases at J, with 12 bases in the middle. In nucleotides, the CDR3 is TGTGCCAGCAGCCAAGGTGGCGGAATCTACACTGAAGCTTTCTTT. Translated: CASSQGGGIYTEAFF.

The chain employs TRBV18 and TRBJ1-1, with D tentatively TRBD1 (5 bases). This CDR3 spans 17 amino acids. CDR1 KGHSH and CDR2 LQKENI come from the germline V gene. V was cut by 6 bases and J by 1 base, with 21 bases left in between. CDR3 region: CASSRGGVISGNTEAFF. In nucleotides, the CDR3 is TGTGCCAGCTCCCGCGGAGGGGTTATTTCGGGGAACACTGAAGCTTTCTTT.

The table lists this clone with a few counts. This chain links TRBV4-1 with TRBJ2-7; 10 bases line up with TRBD1. The germline V gene encodes CDR1 MGHRA and CDR2 YSYEKL. The V gene end was trimmed by 3 bases and the J gene end by 4 bases; junction bases not matched to a gene: 6. CDR3 size: 15 residues. The CDR3 reads CASSQRDRGTYEQYF. The DNA of the CDR3 is TGCGCCAGCAGCCAGAGGGACAGGGGTACGTACGAGCAGTACTTC.

The chain couples TRBV7-9 to TRBJ2-1; 8 bases match TRBD2. Looked up from germline, CDR1 is SEHNR and CDR2 is FQNEAQ (reference sequence). CDR3 length equals 16 residues. V shed 6 bases, J shed 0 bases, and the junction held 7 bases outside the gene matches. Here the CDR3 DNA reads TGTGCCAGCAGTTCGACTAGCGCTAGCTCCTACAATGAGCAGTTCTTC. Encoded protein: CASSSTSASSYNEQFF.

This clone was seen more than once but under ten times. This chain links TRBV5-1 with TRBJ1-4; D is unclear. The CDR3 has 14 residues. V gave up 0 bases and J gave up 2 bases, with 5 bases separating them. Germline V lookup: CDR1 SGHRS, CDR2 YFSETQ. The CDR3: CASSLGETNEKLFF. The CDR3 DNA follows: TGCGCCAGCAGCTTGGGAGAGACTAATGAAAAACTGTTTTTT.

The rearrangement links TRBV7-8 to TRBJ1-1; D perhaps matches TRBD1 (6 bases). Looked up from germline, CDR1 is SGHVS and CDR2 is FQNEAQ. The CDR3 has 14 amino acids. V dropped 1 base and J dropped 6 bases, with 12 bases sitting between them. The CDR3 sequence: CASSLVVGASEAFF. CDR3 nucleotides: TGTGCCAGCAGCTTAGTGGTGGGGGCGTCTGAAGCTTTCTTT.

The chain joins TRBV2 to TRBJ1-1, with D perhaps TRBD1 (6 bases). Germline CDR1 SNHLY, CDR2 FYNNEI. The CDR3 extends over 13 amino acids. Trimming removed 7 bases from V and 3 bases from J, with 12 bases in between. CDR3 nucleotides: TGTGCCAGCATCCGGGGGGCCTACACTGAAGCTTTCTTT. It translates to CASIRGAYTEAFF.

The V and J genes are TRBV3-1 (or the pseudogene TRBV3-2) and TRBJ2-5; D possibly corresponds to TRBD2 (6 bases). Trimming pared 7 bases from V and 5 bases from J, leaving 17 bases between. The length of the CDR3 is 14 residues. CDR1 is LGHDT and CDR2 is YNNKEL in the germline V gene (reference sequence). The CDR3 sequence is CASTTETGVETQYF. As DNA, the CDR3 is TGTGCCAGCACCACGGAGACGGGAGTGGAGACCCAGTACTTC.

The chain has TRBV27 and TRBJ2-2; 7 bases line up with TRBD1. CDR1 is MNHEY and CDR2 is SMNVEV in the germline V gene (reference sequence). This CDR3 is built from 14 residues. J was trimmed by 5 bases and V by 7 bases; bases with no gene match: 7. The CDR3 DNA follows: TGTGCCAGCAAAATAACAGGGGCGACCGGGGAGCTGTTTTTT. Protein: CASKITGATGELFF.

This chain links TRBV7-9 with TRBJ2-1; D may be TRBD2 (6 bases). CDR3 size: 15 residues. Germline V CDR1 and CDR2: SEHNR, FQNEAQ (reference sequence). Between the trimmed V and J ends, which lost 5 bases and 6 bases, there was a span of 17 bases. This CDR3 is CASSARDSNPNEQFF. The CDR3 DNA sequence: TGTGCCAGCAGCGCCCGGGACTCGAACCCCAATGAGCAGTTCTTC.

The chain joins TRBV6-1 to TRBJ2-7; 12 nucleotides align to TRBD2. The germline V gene has CDR1 MNHNS and CDR2 SASEGT. After removal of 2 bases from V and 3 bases from J, the junction contained 5 bases not matched to a gene. This CDR3 spans 16 amino acids. The CDR3 DNA follows: TGTGCCAGCAGTGAATTGGAGACTAGCGGGAGCTACGAGCAGTACTTC. Its translation: CASSELETSGSYEQYF.

The rearrangement uses TRBV18 and TRBJ2-2; D possibly corresponds to TRBD2 (6 bases). Between the trimmed V and J ends, which lost 6 bases and 8 bases, there was a span of 22 bases. The V gene's germline CDR1 is KGHSH and CDR2 LQKENI. This CDR3 is built from 16 residues. The CDR3, as DNA: TGTGCCAGCTCCGACGGGACTCACCGATTTAAGGGGGAGCTGTTTTTT. Encoded protein: CASSDGTHRFKGELFF.

This clone was counted a few times. The chain recombines TRBV6-4 with TRBJ2-2; 10 nucleotides line up with TRBD1. Per the germline V gene, CDR1 is MRHNA and CDR2 is SNTAGT. The CDR3 runs to 16 residues. Trimming took 0 bases from V and 3 from J; bases not matched to a gene: 1. Here the CDR3 reads CASSDSGTGDTGELFF. The CDR3 DNA reads as TGTGCCAGCAGTGACTCCGGGACAGGGGACACCGGGGAGCTGTTTTTT.

V and J are TRBV4-2 and TRBJ2-3; TRBD2 agrees at 9 bases. The CDR3 has 17 amino acids. CDR1 LGHNA and CDR2 YNFKEQ come from the germline V gene. With 2 bases clipped from V and 5 bases from J, the junction kept 11 bases outside the gene matches. This CDR3 reads CASSQPFGGGVVDTQYF. The CDR3 DNA sequence: TGTGCCAGCAGCCAACCATTTGGCGGGGGGGTAGTAGATACGCAGTATTTT.

The rearrangement links TRBV10-2 to TRBJ1-5, with 7 bases that match TRBD1. The V gene end was trimmed by 6 bases and the J gene end by 9 bases; junction bases not matched to a gene: 11. The germline V gene has CDR1 WSHSY and CDR2 SAAADI. The CDR3 is 14 residues long. Written as DNA, the CDR3 is TGCGCCAGCAGCACTACAGGGGCCCCAGGGCCCCAGCATTTT. It codes for CASSTTGAPGPQHF.

This clone came up a few times. The rearrangement joins TRBV7-8 to TRBJ1-3; D ambiguous. The CDR3 is 15 residues long. Trimming stripped 5 bases from V and 2 bases from J, with 13 bases between. Germline assignment: CDR1 SGHVS and CDR2 FQNEAQ. The CDR3 loop is CASSLILWPGNTIYF. In DNA form, the CDR3 reads TGTGCCAGCAGCCTAATCCTCTGGCCTGGAAACACCATATATTTT. The full variable domain, with the rest looked up from reference TRBV7-8 and TRBJ1-3, is GAGVSQSPRYKVAKRGQDVALRCDPISGHVSLFWYQQALGQGPEFLTYFQNEAQLDKSGLPSDRFFAERPEGSVSTLKIQRTQQEDSAVYLCASSLILWPGNTIYFGEGSWLTVV.

This clone was seen more than once but under ten times. The chain links TRBV6-5 to TRBJ1-2, with D maybe TRBD1 (6 bases). This CDR3 contains 15 residues. CDR1 is MNHEY and CDR2 is SVGAGI in the germline V gene. V dropped 4 bases and J dropped 6 bases, with 18 bases sitting between them. CDR3 sequence: CASSSKGGRSDGYTF. The CDR3 DNA is TGTGCCAGCAGTTCCAAGGGGGGGCGCAGCGATGGCTACACCTTC.

The V gene is TRBV4-1, the J gene TRBJ2-7; 7 bases agree with TRBD2. J lost 1 base, V lost 0 bases, and 3 bases had no gene match. The CDR3 is 15 residues long. The germline V gene encodes CDR1 MGHRA and CDR2 YSYEKL. CDR3 sequence (DNA): TGCGCCAGCAGCCAAGAGCGGGAGTGGTCCTACGAGCAGTACTTC. Its protein product is CASSQEREWSYEQYF.

J is TRBJ2-3 and V is TRBV29-1, with D maybe TRBD1 (5 bases). Trimming removed 3 bases at V and 0 bases at J, with 10 bases between. The CDR3 runs to 14 residues. CDR1 is SQVTM, CDR2 ANQGSEA, per germline. CDR3 protein: CSVDQQGSTDTQYF. The CDR3 bases are TGCAGCGTTGACCAGCAGGGTAGCACAGATACGCAGTATTTT.

The V and J genes are TRBV6-6 and TRBJ1-1; 10 bases are a match to TRBD1. After removal of 6 bases from V and 7 bases from J, the junction contained 5 bases not matched to a gene. The germline V gene encodes CDR1 MNHNY and CDR2 SVGAGI (reference sequence). This CDR3 has 13 residues. CDR3 in DNA: TGTGCCAGCAGCTCCGGGACAGGGGTTGAAGCTTTCTTT. It codes for CASSSGTGVEAFF.

This clone was observed once. The rearrangement uses TRBV6-1 and TRBJ1-2, with a possible D match to TRBD1 (5 bases). The germline V and J ends were trimmed by 0 bases and 7 bases, with 9 bases remaining between them. The germline V gene has CDR1 MNHNS and CDR2 SASEGT. CDR3 size: 13 residues. DNA of the CDR3: TGTGCCAGCAGTGAAGCAGGGGCTGGTGGCTACACCTTC. Residues: CASSEAGAGGYTF.